Listed here are 8 T cell receptor beta chains from one sample, sequenced in a study of somatic mutations in cytotoxic T cells in rheumatoid arthritis. Clones were read by immunoSEQ multiplex PCR, and TCRdb kept only the in-frame ones, dropping some. This sample yields about 3,800 clones, of which roughly 80% are seen a single time; around 25% belongs to the top ten. Sequenced sample: CD8+ T cells sorted from blood. The receptor source for this set is an adult with rheumatoid arthritis.

The chain employs TRBV7-2 and TRBJ2-3, with 7 bases fitting TRBD1. This CDR3 region has 18 residues. Trimming at V came to 1 base and at J to 0 bases, leaving 10 bases not matched to a gene. Looked up from germline, CDR1 is SGHTA and CDR2 is FQGNSA. The CDR3 DNA follows: TGTGCCAGCAGCTTAGTTATTCGGACAGGCTATAGCACAGATACGCAGTATTTT. This encodes CASSLVIRTGYSTDTQYF.

J is TRBJ1-1 and V is TRBV29-1; D might be TRBD1 (5 bases). Germline V gives CDR1 SQVTM, CDR2 ANQGSEA. V shed 3 bases and J shed 3 bases, with 8 bases lying between them. CDR3 length equals 12 residues. The CDR3 bases are TGCAGCGTTGACAGGGAGGACACTGAAGCTTTCTTT. It encodes CSVDREDTEAFF.

The chain carries TRBV27 and TRBJ1-5; D remains unclear. The CDR3 has 15 amino acids. CDR1 and CDR2 from the germline V gene are MNHEY and SMNVEV (reference sequence). The ends were cut back, 3 bases at V and 6 bases at J, with 15 bases in the middle. This chain's CDR3 is CASSFTPTGGQPQHF. The CDR3 DNA reads as TGTGCCAGCAGTTTTACCCCGACCGGCGGTCAGCCCCAGCATTTT.

This clone was seen a single time. The rearrangement joins TRBV5-8 to TRBJ1-5; 7 bases map to TRBD1. The V segment lost 2 bases and the J segment 6 bases; nucleotides outside the gene matches: 2. This CDR3 is 13 amino acids long. Per the germline V gene, CDR1 is SGHTS and CDR2 is YDEGEE. In DNA form, the CDR3 reads TGTGCCAGCAGCTTAGGGGGCGGTCAGCCCCAGCATTTT. This encodes CASSLGGGQPQHF.

The rearrangement links TRBV5-1 to TRBJ2-5, with D perhaps TRBD2 (6 bases). The CDR3 sequence is 15 residues long. V was pared by 1 base and J by 4 bases, with 14 bases between. Per germline, CDR1 SGHRS and CDR2 YFSETQ. The CDR3 region is CASSLFGGGGETQYF. The CDR3 nucleotides are TGCGCCAGCAGCTTGTTCGGGGGTGGAGGAGAGACCCAGTACTTC.

The chain couples TRBV27 to TRBJ2-7; D unclear. V lost 6 bases and J lost 4, with 19 bases in between. The CDR3 covers 15 residues. The germline V gene has CDR1 MNHEY and CDR2 SMNVEV (reference sequence). The CDR3 nucleotides read TGTGCCAGCAGCCTCACCCCAGGTTTAGTTTACGAGCAGTACTTC. Translating it yields CASSLTPGLVYEQYF.

The chain joins TRBV15 to TRBJ2-5; D not certain. The end of the DNA aligns better with TRBJ2-7, so the J call may be wrong. The germline CDR1 and CDR2 sequences are LNHNV and YYDKDF (reference sequence). CDR3 length: 13 residues. This CDR3 is CATSNALSYEQYF. The CDR3 bases are TGTGCCACCAGCAACGCCCTCTCCTACGAGCAGTACTTC.

The chain employs TRBV5-6 and TRBJ1-2; 7 nucleotides agree with TRBD1. The junction had 4 bases not matched to a gene; V was cut back by 4 bases and J by 4 bases. CDR1 and CDR2 (germline): SGHDT, YYEEEE. This CDR3 is built from 13 residues. The CDR3 region is CASSAGGGYGYTF. The DNA of the CDR3 is TGTGCCAGCAGCGCAGGGGGGGGCTATGGCTACACCTTC.